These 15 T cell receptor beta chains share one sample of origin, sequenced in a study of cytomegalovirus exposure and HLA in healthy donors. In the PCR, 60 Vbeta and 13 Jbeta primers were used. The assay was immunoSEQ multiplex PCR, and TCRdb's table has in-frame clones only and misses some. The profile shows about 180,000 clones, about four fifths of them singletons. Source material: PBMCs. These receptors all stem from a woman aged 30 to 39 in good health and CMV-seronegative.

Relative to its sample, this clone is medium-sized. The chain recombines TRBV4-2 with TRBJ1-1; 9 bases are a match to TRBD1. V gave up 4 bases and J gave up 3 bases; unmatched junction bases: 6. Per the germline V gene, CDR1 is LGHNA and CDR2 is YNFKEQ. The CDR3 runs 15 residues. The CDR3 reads CASSLQQGADTEAFF. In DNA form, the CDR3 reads TGTGCCAGCAGCCTCCAACAGGGGGCTGACACTGAAGCTTTCTTT.

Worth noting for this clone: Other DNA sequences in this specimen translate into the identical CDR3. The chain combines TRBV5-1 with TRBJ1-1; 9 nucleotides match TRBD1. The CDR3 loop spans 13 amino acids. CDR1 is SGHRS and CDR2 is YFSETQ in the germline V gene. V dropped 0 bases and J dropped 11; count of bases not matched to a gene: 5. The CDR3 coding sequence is TGCGCCAGCAGCTTGGTCGGGACAGGGAGGGCTTTCTTT. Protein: CASSLVGTGRAFF.

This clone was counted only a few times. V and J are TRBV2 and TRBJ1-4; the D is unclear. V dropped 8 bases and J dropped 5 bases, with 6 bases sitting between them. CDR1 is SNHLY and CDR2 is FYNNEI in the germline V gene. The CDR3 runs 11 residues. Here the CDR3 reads CASSRNEKLFF. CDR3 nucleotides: TGTGCCAGCTCGCGGAATGAAAAACTGTTTTTT.

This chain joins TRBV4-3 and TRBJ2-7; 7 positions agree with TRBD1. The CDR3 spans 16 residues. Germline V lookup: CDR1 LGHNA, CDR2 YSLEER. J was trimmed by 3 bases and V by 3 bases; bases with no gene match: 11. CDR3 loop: CASSQVTGTDDYEQYF. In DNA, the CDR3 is TGCGCCAGCAGCCAGGTCACCGGGACAGACGACTACGAGCAGTACTTC.

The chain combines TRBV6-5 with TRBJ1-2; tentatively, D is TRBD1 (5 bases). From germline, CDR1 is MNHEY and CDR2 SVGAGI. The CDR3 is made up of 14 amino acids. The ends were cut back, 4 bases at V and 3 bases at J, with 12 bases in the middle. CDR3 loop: CASSSGGTDYGYTF. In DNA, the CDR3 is TGTGCCAGCAGTTCGGGGGGGACGGACTATGGCTACACCTTC.

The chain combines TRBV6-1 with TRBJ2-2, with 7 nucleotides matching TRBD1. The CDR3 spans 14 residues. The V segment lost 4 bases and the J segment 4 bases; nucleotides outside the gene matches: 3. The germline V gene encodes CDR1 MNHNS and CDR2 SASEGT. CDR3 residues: CASSGYRGTGELFF. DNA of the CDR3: TGTGCCAGCAGTGGATACAGGGGCACCGGGGAGCTGTTTTTT.

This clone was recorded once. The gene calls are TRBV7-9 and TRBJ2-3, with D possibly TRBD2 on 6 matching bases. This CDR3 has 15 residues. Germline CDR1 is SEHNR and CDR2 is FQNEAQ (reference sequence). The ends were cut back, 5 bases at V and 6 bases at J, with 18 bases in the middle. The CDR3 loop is CASSPGRGPSDTQYF. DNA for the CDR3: TGTGCCAGCAGCCCCGGGCGGGGCCCCAGCGATACGCAGTATTTT.

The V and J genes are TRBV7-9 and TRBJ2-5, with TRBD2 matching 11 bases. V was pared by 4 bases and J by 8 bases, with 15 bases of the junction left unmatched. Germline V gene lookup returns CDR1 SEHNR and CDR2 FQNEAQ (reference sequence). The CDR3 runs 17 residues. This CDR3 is CASSSRPGVAGGRTQYF. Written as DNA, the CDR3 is TGTGCCAGCAGCTCGAGACCCGGGGTAGCGGGGGGGAGAACCCAGTACTTC.

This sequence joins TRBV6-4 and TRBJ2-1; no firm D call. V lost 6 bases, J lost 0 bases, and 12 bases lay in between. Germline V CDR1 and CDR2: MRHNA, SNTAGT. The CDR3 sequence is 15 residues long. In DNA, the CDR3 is TGTGCCAGCAGCCTTCGAGCAGGCTCCTACAATGAGCAGTTCTTC. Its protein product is CASSLRAGSYNEQFF.

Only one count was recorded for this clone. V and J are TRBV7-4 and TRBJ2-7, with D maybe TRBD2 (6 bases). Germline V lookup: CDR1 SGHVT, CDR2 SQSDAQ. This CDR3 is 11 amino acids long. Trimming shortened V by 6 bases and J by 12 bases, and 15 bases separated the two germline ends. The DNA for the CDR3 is TGTGCCAGCAGAACCCCCTTGCGGGGGTACTTC. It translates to CASRTPLRGYF.

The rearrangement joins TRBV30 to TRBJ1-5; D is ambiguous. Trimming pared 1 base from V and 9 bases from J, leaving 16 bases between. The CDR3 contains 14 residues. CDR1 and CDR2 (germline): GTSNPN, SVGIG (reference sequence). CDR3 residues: CAWSATGARGPQHF. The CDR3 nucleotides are TGTGCCTGGAGTGCCACGGGAGCCCGGGGGCCCCAGCATTTT.

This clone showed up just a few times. The CDR3 spells CASSYRDRIPEAFF. The CDR3 coding sequence is TGTGCCAGCAGCTACCGGGACAGGATCCCTGAAGCTTTCTTT. The chain has TRBV5-6 and TRBJ1-1; 8 positions agree with TRBD1. The length of the CDR3 is 14 residues. Germline-derived CDR1 and CDR2 are SGHDT and YYEEEE. V was clipped by 3 bases and J by 6 bases; unmatched bases: 7.

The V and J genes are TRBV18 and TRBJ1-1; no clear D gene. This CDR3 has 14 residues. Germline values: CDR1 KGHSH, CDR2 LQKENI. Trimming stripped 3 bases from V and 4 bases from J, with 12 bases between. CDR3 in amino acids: CASSPIRLPTEAFF. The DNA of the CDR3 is TGTGCCAGCTCACCGATTAGATTGCCCACTGAAGCTTTCTTT.

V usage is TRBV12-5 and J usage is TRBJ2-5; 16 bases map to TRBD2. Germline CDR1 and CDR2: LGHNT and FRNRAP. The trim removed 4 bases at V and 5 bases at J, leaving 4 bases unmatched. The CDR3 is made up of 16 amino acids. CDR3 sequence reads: CASGSGTSGGAETQYF. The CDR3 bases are TGTGCTAGTGGTTCGGGGACTAGCGGGGGGGCGGAGACCCAGTACTTC.

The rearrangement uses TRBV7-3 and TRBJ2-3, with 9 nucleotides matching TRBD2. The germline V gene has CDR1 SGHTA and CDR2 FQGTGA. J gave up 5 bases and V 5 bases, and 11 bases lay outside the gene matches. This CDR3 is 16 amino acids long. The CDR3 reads CASSRIAGESKDTQYF. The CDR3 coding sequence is TGTGCCAGCAGCCGGATAGCGGGGGAATCGAAAGATACGCAGTATTTT.